These 17 T cell receptor beta chains were all obtained from the same sample, sequenced in a study of shared clonotypes between healthy human individuals. CD8 cells classed as naive were CD45RO-negative and positively selected for CCR7, excluding terminally differentiated effector memory CD45RA+ cells. Some clones are missing from TCRdb's copy, which holds only in-frame ones; the method was immunoSEQ multiplex PCR. The sample lists around 1,900,000 clones; roughly 93% were seen once. Sequenced input: naive CD8+ T cells from PBMCs. These receptors all come from a young man in good health. Some clones in this sample may be carry-over from other donors' samples.

The rearrangement links TRBV28 to TRBJ2-2; D may be TRBD2 (5 bases). This CDR3 region has 16 residues. With 6 bases removed from V and 0 bases from J, the gap between germline ends came to 14 bases. Germline CDR1 and CDR2: MDHEN and SYDVKM. CDR3: CASRGSGESNTGELFF. CDR3 nucleotides: TGTGCCAGCAGGGGGTCCGGGGAATCGAACACCGGGGAGCTGTTTTTT.

The chain carries TRBV5-1 and TRBJ2-1, with 8 bases matching TRBD1. After removal of 4 bases from V and 9 bases from J, the junction contained 6 bases not matched to a gene. The CDR3 length is 13 residues. The germline V gene encodes CDR1 SGHRS and CDR2 YFSETQ. Here the CDR3 reads CASSPTGEIEQFF. The CDR3 nucleotides are TGCGCCAGCAGCCCGACAGGGGAAATTGAGCAGTTCTTC.

With respect to this clone: Within the sample, other DNA sequences also encode this same CDR3. This chain uses TRBV29-1 with TRBJ1-1, with 11 bases matching TRBD1. Per the germline V gene, CDR1 is SQVTM and CDR2 is ANQGSEA. This CDR3 has 15 residues. Unmatched junction bases numbered 6, after V lost 5 bases and J lost 1 base. The CDR3 nucleotides are TGCAGCGTTACGGACAGGGGGCTCGGGAACACTGAAGCTTTCTTT. Its protein product is CSVTDRGLGNTEAFF.

The chain combines TRBV19 with TRBJ2-7; 9 bases map to TRBD1. Trimming at V came to 7 bases and at J to 2 bases, leaving 6 bases not matched to a gene. This CDR3 has 14 amino acids. CDR1 is LNHDA and CDR2 is SQIVND in the germline V gene (reference sequence). The CDR3 protein is CASTSGTGTYEQYF. CDR3 in DNA: TGTGCCAGTACCTCCGGGACAGGGACCTACGAGCAGTACTTC.

This chain uses TRBV5-8 with TRBJ1-4; D is unresolved. The CDR3 runs to 17 residues. Trimming cost V 0 bases and J 2 bases, with 14 bases left between them. CDR1 and CDR2 from the germline V gene are SGHTS and YDEGEE. The CDR3 loop is CASSLGGKLWTNEKLFF. As DNA, the CDR3 is TGTGCCAGCAGCTTGGGAGGGAAACTCTGGACTAATGAAAAACTGTTTTTT.

About this clone itself: The sample carries other DNA sequences with the same CDR3. The chain carries TRBV27 and TRBJ1-1, with TRBD1 matching 7 bases. The germline V gene encodes CDR1 MNHEY and CDR2 SMNVEV (reference sequence). The length of the CDR3 is 14 residues. Trimming cost V 5 bases and J 1 base; bases outside gene matches: 4. In DNA form, the CDR3 reads TGTGCCAGCAGTCCTCGGACAGGGAACACTGAAGCTTTCTTT. This codes for CASSPRTGNTEAFF.

The V call is TRBV27, the J call TRBJ1-4, with D hard to call. The germline V and J ends were trimmed by 0 bases and 0 bases, with 8 bases remaining between them. Germline lookup yields CDR1 MNHEY and CDR2 SMNVEV (reference sequence). CDR3 size: 16 residues. The CDR3 reads CASSLSQHSTNEKLFF. The CDR3, as DNA: TGTGCCAGCAGTTTATCCCAACATTCAACTAATGAAAAACTGTTTTTT.

The chain employs TRBV10-3 and TRBJ2-7; no clear D gene. Germline V gene data show CDR1 as ENHRY and CDR2 as SYGVKD. V dropped 10 bases and J dropped 3 bases, with 13 bases sitting between them. The CDR3 runs 12 residues. For the CDR3, the DNA is TGTGCCACCGGAGACCTAATCTACGAGCAGTACTTC. It yields the protein CATGDLIYEQYF.

About this clone: Other DNA sequences from this sample encode an identical CDR3 as well. The V call is TRBV14, the J call TRBJ2-1; D call uncertain. Per the germline V gene, CDR1 is SGHDN and CDR2 is FVKESK. The CDR3 runs to 12 residues. Trimming cost V 3 bases and J 4 bases, with 4 bases left between them. CDR3 loop: CASSQGYNEQFF. The CDR3 coding sequence is TGTGCCAGCAGCCAGGGATACAATGAGCAGTTCTTC.

V gene TRBV4-1 combines with J gene TRBJ1-5, with 8 positions matching TRBD1. V lost 3 bases, J lost 4 bases, and 8 bases stayed unmatched. The CDR3 loop spans 16 amino acids. Germline-derived CDR1 and CDR2 are MGHRA and YSYEKL. Here the CDR3 reads CASSHDHTGGNQPQHF. The DNA of the CDR3 is TGCGCCAGCAGCCACGATCATACAGGGGGAAATCAGCCCCAGCATTTT.

This chain connects TRBV10-1 to TRBJ1-4; 7 positions agree with TRBD1. The length of the CDR3 is 12 residues. V gave up 8 bases and J gave up 6 bases; unmatched junction bases: 3. CDR1 and CDR2 (germline): WNHNN, SYGVQD (reference sequence). The CDR3 DNA sequence: TGCGCCAGCCGCGGGACAGATGAAAAACTGTTTTTT. Its translation is CASRGTDEKLFF.

This rearrangement joins TRBV4-1 to TRBJ2-7; the D gene is possibly TRBD2 (6 bases). The ends were cut back, 2 bases at V and 2 bases at J, with 13 bases in the middle. The CDR3 sequence is 15 residues long. Looked up from germline, CDR1 is MGHRA and CDR2 is YSYEKL. In DNA, the CDR3 is TGCGCCAGCAGCCAACCAGCGGGCCCGCCCTACGAGCAGTACTTC. It yields the protein CASSQPAGPPYEQYF.

For the CDR3, the DNA is TGTGCCAGCAGTGGCAGACCTAACGGCGACTATGGCTACACCTTC. Translated: CASSGRPNGDYGYTF. The genes are TRBV2 and TRBJ1-2; D ambiguous. V lost 4 bases, J lost 3 bases, and 15 bases lay in between. Germline loops: CDR1 SNHLY, CDR2 FYNNEI. This CDR3 spans 15 amino acids.

The chain recombines TRBV23-1 with TRBJ2-6; TRBD2 agrees at 7 bases. TRBV23-1 is an open reading frame, and its role is uncertain. This CDR3 region has 19 residues. Trimming cost V 3 bases and J 2 bases; bases outside gene matches: 13. The CDR3 region has the DNA TGCGCCAGCAGTCATGGGGGGGGACTCCTACAGGCTGGGGCCAACGTCCTGACTTTC. The encoded protein is CASSHGGGLLQAGANVLTF.

The chain has TRBV27 and TRBJ2-1, with D possibly TRBD2 on 5 matching bases. There are 15 residues in the CDR3. Germline CDR1 and CDR2: MNHEY and SMNVEV (reference sequence). Trimming removed 1 base at V and 7 bases at J, with 14 bases between. The CDR3 DNA reads TGTGCCAGCAGTTTATGGAGCGGACCTGGGAATGAGCAGTTCTTC. This translates into CASSLWSGPGNEQFF.

V gene TRBV19 combines with J gene TRBJ1-5; a possible D gene is TRBD1 (6 bases). Germline-derived CDR1 and CDR2 are LNHDA and SQIVND (reference sequence). The CDR3 consists of 15 residues. Trimming removed 1 base at V and 2 bases at J, with 9 bases between. This chain's CDR3 is CASSIVGGGNQPQHF. In DNA, the CDR3 is TGTGCCAGTAGTATAGTGGGGGGCGGCAATCAGCCCCAGCATTTT.

The genes are TRBV7-2 and TRBJ1-3; D is perhaps TRBD1 (5 bases). Germline assignment: CDR1 SGHTA and CDR2 FQGNSA. This CDR3 comprises 15 residues. V shed 5 bases and J shed 1 base, with 12 bases lying between them. This chain's CDR3 is CASSETPGSGNTIYF. The DNA for the CDR3 is TGTGCCAGCAGCGAGACCCCAGGGTCTGGAAACACCATATATTTT.